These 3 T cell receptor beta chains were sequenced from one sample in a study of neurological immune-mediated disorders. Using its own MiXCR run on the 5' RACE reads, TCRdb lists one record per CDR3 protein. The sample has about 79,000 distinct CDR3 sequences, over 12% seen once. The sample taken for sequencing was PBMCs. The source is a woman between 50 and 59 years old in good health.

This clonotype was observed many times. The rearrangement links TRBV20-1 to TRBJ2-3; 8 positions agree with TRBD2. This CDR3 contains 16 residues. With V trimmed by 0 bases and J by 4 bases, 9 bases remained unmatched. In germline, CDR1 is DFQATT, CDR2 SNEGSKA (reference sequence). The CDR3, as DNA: TGCAGTGCTAGAGATTGGTCGGGGGGGCCACCAGATACGCAGTATTTT. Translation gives CSARDWSGGPPDTQYF.

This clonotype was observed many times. The CDR3 region is CATSALDANTGELFF. The CDR3 bases are TGTGCCACCAGTGCCCTGGACGCGAACACCGGGGAGCTGTTTTTT. The chain carries TRBV24-1 and TRBJ2-2; D unclear. The CDR3 sequence is 15 residues long. Germline loops: CDR1 KGHDR, CDR2 SFDVKD. V was trimmed by 5 bases and J by 0 bases, leaving 9 bases between them.

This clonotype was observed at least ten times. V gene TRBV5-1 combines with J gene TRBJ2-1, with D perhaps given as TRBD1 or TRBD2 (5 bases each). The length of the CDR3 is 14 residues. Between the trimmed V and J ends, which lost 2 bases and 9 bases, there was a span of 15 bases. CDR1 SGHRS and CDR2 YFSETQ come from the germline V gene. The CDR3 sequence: CASSFAGSSGEQFF. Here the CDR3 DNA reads TGCGCCAGCAGCTTTGCAGGGAGTAGTGGTGAGCAGTTCTTC.